This T cell receptor beta chain was found in a study of Ad26.COV2.S vaccination and SARS-CoV-2 variants. For the study at large: The study gave Ad26.COV2.S intramuscularly, once or twice 56 days apart. Study outcomes and limitations: Non-spike TCR breadth was similar in vaccine and placebo recipients. It was vaccine recipients, not placebo recipients, who had the higher spike-specific TCR breadth.

In its sample, this clone was seen many times. Its antigen is as yet unknown. Trimming removed 4 bases from V and 3 bases from J, with 7 bases in between. This CDR3 has 13 residues. Germline V gene sequence: CDR1 MRHNA, CDR2 SNTAGT. Treatment denoted: roughly 19 received Ad26.COV2.S at low or high dose, single or two shots; 5 received placebo; per-sample allocation not given. Each sample was drawn 63 days after the first injection (of vaccine or placebo). Generated by immunoSEQ multiplex PCR, the TCRdb table keeps only in-frame clones and is missing some. The sample lists hundreds of thousands of clones; 88% were seen once.

This sequence joins TRBV6-4 and TRBJ1-5; D unclear. The source material was peripheral blood, sampled in a trial of Ad26.COV2.S vaccine versus placebo. This TCR came from a person aged 18-60 years who received the Ad26.COV2.S COVID-19 vaccine or a placebo. Here the CDR3 reads CASSGSDNQPQHF. CDR3 nucleotide sequence: TGTGCCAGCAGTGGCTCAGACAATCAGCCCCAGCATTTT.